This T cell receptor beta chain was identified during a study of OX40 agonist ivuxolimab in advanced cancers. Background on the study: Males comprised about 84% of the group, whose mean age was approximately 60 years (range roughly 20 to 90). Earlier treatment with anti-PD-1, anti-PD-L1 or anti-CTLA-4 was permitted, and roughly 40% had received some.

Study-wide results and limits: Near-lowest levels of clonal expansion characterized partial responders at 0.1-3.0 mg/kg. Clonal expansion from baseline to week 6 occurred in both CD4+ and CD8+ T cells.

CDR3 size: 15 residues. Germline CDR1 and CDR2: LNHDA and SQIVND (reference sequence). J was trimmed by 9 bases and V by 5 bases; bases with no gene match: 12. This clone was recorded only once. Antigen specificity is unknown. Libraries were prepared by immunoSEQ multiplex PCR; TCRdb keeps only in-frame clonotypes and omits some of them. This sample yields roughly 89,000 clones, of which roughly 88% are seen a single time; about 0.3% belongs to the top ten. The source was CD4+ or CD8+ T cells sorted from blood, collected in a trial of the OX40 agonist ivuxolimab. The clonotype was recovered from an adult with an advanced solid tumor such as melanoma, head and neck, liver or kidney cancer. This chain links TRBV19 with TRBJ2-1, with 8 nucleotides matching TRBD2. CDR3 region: CASSAREREYLEQFF. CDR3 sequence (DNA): TGTGCCAGTAGTGCCAGGGAGCGGGAGTATCTTGAGCAGTTCTTC.